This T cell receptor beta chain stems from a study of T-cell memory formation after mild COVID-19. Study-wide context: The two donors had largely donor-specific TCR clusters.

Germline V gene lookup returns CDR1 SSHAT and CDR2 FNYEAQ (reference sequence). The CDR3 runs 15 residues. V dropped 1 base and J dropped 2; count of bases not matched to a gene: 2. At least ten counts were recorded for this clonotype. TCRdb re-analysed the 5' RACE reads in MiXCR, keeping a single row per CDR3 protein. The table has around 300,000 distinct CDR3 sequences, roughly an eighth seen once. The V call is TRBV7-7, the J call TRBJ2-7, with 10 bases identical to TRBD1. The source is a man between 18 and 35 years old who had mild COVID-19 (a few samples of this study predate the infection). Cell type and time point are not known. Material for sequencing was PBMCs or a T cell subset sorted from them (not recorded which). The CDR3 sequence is CASSLGQGAAYEQYF. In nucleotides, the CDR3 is TGTGCCAGCAGCTTAGGACAGGGGGCTGCCTACGAGCAGTACTTC.